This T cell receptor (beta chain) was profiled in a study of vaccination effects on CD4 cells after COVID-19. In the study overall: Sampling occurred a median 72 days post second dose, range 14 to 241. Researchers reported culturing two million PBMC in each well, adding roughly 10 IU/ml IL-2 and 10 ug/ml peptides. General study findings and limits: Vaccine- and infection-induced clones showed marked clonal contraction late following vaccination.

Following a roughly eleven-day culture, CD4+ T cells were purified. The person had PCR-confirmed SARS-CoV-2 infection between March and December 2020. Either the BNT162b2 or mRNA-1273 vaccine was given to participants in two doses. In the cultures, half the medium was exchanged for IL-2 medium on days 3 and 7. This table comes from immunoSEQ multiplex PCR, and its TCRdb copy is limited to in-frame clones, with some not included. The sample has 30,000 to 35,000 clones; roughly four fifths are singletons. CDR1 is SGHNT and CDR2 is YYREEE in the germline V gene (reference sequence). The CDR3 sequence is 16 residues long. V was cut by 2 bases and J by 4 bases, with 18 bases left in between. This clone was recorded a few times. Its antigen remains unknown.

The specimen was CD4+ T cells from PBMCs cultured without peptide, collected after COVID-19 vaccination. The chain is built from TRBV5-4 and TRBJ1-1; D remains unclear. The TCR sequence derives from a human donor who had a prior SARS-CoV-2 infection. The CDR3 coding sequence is TGTGCCAGCAGCTTAGGCGGCCAACCTGAGGGCACTGAAGCTTTCTTT. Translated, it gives CASSLGGQPEGTEAFF. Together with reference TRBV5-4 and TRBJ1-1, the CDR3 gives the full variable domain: ETGVTQSPTHLIKTRGQQVTLRCSSQSGHNTVSWYQQALGQGPQFIFQYYREEENGRGNFPPRFSGLQFPNYSSELNVNALELDDSALYLCASSLGGQPEGTEAFFGQGTRLTVV.